The sequence of this T cell receptor beta chain was determined in a study of blood T cell repertoires in COVID-19. Looking at the study overall: PBMCs, B-cell-depleted T cells, or T cells provided the cDNA or gDNA that made up the material.

V was pared by 3 bases and J by 5 bases, with 8 bases between. The V gene's germline CDR1 is SGHKS and CDR2 YYEKEE (reference sequence). The CDR3 is made up of 12 amino acids. TCRdb's table, derived via immunoSEQ multiplex PCR, lists solely in-frame clones and lacks some. There are 75,000 to 90,000 clones in the sample; less than 85% occur only once, and more than 4% lies in the top ten. This clone was found a few times. Sequences were obtained from peripheral blood. V gene TRBV5-5 combines with J gene TRBJ1-1; D is ambiguous. The TCR originated in a woman in her seventies with acute or convalescent COVID-19. CDR3 nucleotide sequence: TGTGCCAGCAGCTCCAGTCAGACTGAAGCTTTCTTT. Protein: CASSSSQTEAFF.